The present entry profiles one T cell receptor (beta chain) with its context. The data were produced by immunoSEQ multiplex PCR, yet TCRdb's version contains in-frame clones alone and is incomplete. Here the sample spans 45,000 or so clones, around 80% being singletons. The data were obtained in a study of PD-L1 blockade in urothelial cancer. The overall study: As for prior chemotherapy regimens, patients had received 0 to 3. The median number of T cells present in blood samples was fewer than 150,000.

This CDR3 spans 13 amino acids. V shed 1 base and J shed 5 bases, with 8 bases lying between them. Germline V gene lookup returns CDR1 SGHTA and CDR2 FQGNSA. Patients' cancers were locally advanced or metastatic urothelial carcinomas. The source of this sequence is a man in his 70s with urothelial cancer. This specimen was PBMCs, taken around atezolizumab (anti-PD-L1) treatment. V is TRBV7-2 and J is TRBJ1-1, with a possible D match to TRBD1 (5 bases). In nucleotides, the CDR3 is TGTGCCAGCAGCTTAGGGGCAGGGACTGAAGCTTTCTTT. Translated, it gives CASSLGAGTEAFF.